Listed below are T cell receptor beta chains from one sample, sequenced in a study of blood T cell repertoires in COVID-19. Here immunoSEQ multiplex PCR was the method, and the copy in TCRdb shows in-frame clones only, minus some. The sample holds fewer than 350,000 clones, approximately 89% seen once. Sequencing was carried out using peripheral blood. All receptors come from an older woman with COVID-19, enrolled during active disease. CDR3s include the opening cysteine and the closing phenylalanine or tryptophan. The order of the fields is clone size, V gene, J gene, CDR3 length, D gene, CDR3 DNA, CDR3 protein. D genes are given only for firm matches. Clone size is not always given. Where it is, it says once, few, many or a class for expanded clones.

>-|TRBV5-1|TRBJ1-6|16|-
TGCGCCAGCAGCTTGGCAGGAAGCTCCTATAATTCACCCCTCCACTTT
CASSLAGSSYNSPLHF
>-|TRBV6-5|TRBJ1-4|13|-
TGTGCCAGCCGGGTCTCAACTAATGAAAAACTGTTTTTT
CASRVSTNEKLFF
>-|TRBV11-2|TRBJ2-3|15|TRBD2
TGTGCCAGCAGCCTCTGGACTAGCGGAACAGATACGCAGTATTTT
CASSLWTSGTDTQYF
>-|TRBV4-1|TRBJ1-5|19|TRBD1
TGCGCCAGCAGCCTTATGGGGGGATCCGGGACAGAGAGCAATCAGCCCCAGCATTTT
CASSLMGGSGTESNQPQHF
>-|TRBV6-5|TRBJ2-2|15|-
TGTGCCAGCAGTTACAGGCAGGTTCACACCGGGGAGCTGTTTTTT
CASSYRQVHTGELFF
>-|TRBV5-1|TRBJ1-3|16|TRBD1
TGCGCCAGCAGCTCGGGACAGACAACCTCTGGAAACACCATATATTTT
CASSSGQTTSGNTIYF
>-|TRBV3-1/TRBV3-2|TRBJ1-3|16|-
TGTGCCAGCAGCCAAGATCCTAGGACAGTATTAAACACCATATATTTT
CASSQDPRTVLNTIYF
>-|TRBV9|TRBJ2-3|12|-
TGTGCCAGCAGCCTTATGGAGGATACGCAGTATTTT
CASSLMEDTQYF
>once|TRBV11-1|TRBJ1-2|14|-
TGTGCCAGCTCCCTCGAGGGGGACCTTCTTGGCTACACCTTC
CASSLEGDLLGYTF
>-|TRBV6-1|TRBJ1-2|13|TRBD1
TGTGCCAGCAGTGACGCGACAGGGAAGGGCTACACCTTC
CASSDATGKGYTF